The next 20 T cell receptor beta chains were all read from a single sample in a study of blood T cell repertoires in COVID-19. The protocol was immunoSEQ multiplex PCR, while the TCRdb copy is restricted to in-frame clones and leaves out a portion. Among about 110,000 clones listed, around 79% were seen once. Source material: peripheral blood. The receptors derive from an elderly woman with active or convalescent COVID-19.

This chain joins TRBV30 and TRBJ1-2; D is undetermined. Germline CDR1 and CDR2: GTSNPN and SVGIG (reference sequence). V shed 3 bases and J shed 7 bases, with 9 bases lying between them. This CDR3 contains 11 residues. CDR3 sequence: CAWRMLSGYTF. CDR3 in DNA: TGTGCCTGGAGAATGCTTAGTGGCTACACCTTC.

The V gene is TRBV2, the J gene TRBJ2-1; TRBD2 agrees at 10 bases. The V segment lost 6 bases and the J segment 6 bases; nucleotides outside the gene matches: 5. Germline V gene data show CDR1 as SNHLY and CDR2 as FYNNEI. The CDR3 loop spans 14 amino acids. DNA for the CDR3: TGTGCCAGCAGAGAGCGGGAGGGATTCAATGAGCAGTTCTTC. Protein product: CASREREGFNEQFF. The full variable domain, with the rest looked up from reference TRBV2 and TRBJ2-1, is EPEVTQTPSHQVTQMGQEVILRCVPISNHLYFYWYRQILGQKVEFLVSFYNNEISEKSEIFDDQFSVERPDGSNFTLKIRSTKLEDSAMYFCASREREGFNEQFFGPGTRLTVL.

Written as DNA, the CDR3 is TGCGCCAGCAGCCTTGGGCAGGAAGGGGTAGGAGCTTTCTTT. Protein sequence: CASSLGQEGVGAFF. The chain couples TRBV4-1 to TRBJ1-1; perhaps TRBD1 as D (5 bases). Germline V gene sequence: CDR1 MGHRA, CDR2 YSYEKL. The CDR3 extends over 14 amino acids. Trimming took off 4 bases at V and 10 bases at J, with 19 bases between the two ends.

In its sample, this clone was seen many times. The gene calls are TRBV4-2 and TRBJ2-1; 9 bases are a match to TRBD2. V lost 4 bases, J lost 5 bases, and 9 bases stayed unmatched. The CDR3 is 16 residues long. Germline V gives CDR1 LGHNA, CDR2 YNFKEQ. The CDR3 nucleotides are TGTGCCAGCAGCCTGTTTAGCGGGAGATCCGACAATGAGCAGTTCTTC. As protein: CASSLFSGRSDNEQFF.

The gene calls are TRBV9 and TRBJ2-1; TRBD2 matches at 9 bases. V dropped 2 bases and J dropped 8; count of bases not matched to a gene: 8. CDR1 is SGDLS, CDR2 YYNGEE, per germline. This CDR3 is built from 15 residues. The CDR3 loop reads CASSVGSGSGYEQFF. The CDR3 DNA follows: TGTGCCAGCAGCGTCGGTAGCGGGAGTGGCTATGAGCAGTTCTTC.

The chain links TRBV5-1 to TRBJ2-3, with 10 positions matching TRBD2. V trimming: 0 bases; J trimming: 3 bases; junction bases outside the gene matches: 10. Germline-derived CDR1 and CDR2 are SGHRS and YFSETQ. CDR3 length: 18 amino acids. CDR3 sequence reads: CASSLARYSGRKTDTQYF. The CDR3 nucleotides are TGCGCCAGCAGCTTGGCTCGATATAGCGGGAGGAAGACAGATACGCAGTATTTT.

This clone was seen a few times. The chain has TRBV2 and TRBJ2-1; 11 nucleotides line up with TRBD2. CDR3 length equals 13 residues. Trimming removed 8 bases from V and 4 bases from J; junction bases left unmatched: 1. Germline CDR1 reads SNHLY; CDR2 reads FYNNEI. In nucleotides, the CDR3 is TGTGCCAGCCGGACTAGCGGGTACAATGAGCAGTTCTTC. It is translated as CASRTSGYNEQFF.

The chain links TRBV29-1 to TRBJ2-2, with 12 bases aligning to TRBD2. V lost 4 bases, J lost 0 bases, and 0 bases stayed unmatched. This CDR3 comprises 15 residues. Looked up from germline, CDR1 is SQVTM and CDR2 is ANQGSEA. The CDR3 sequence: CSVGLAGANTGELFF. The CDR3 region has the DNA TGCAGCGTTGGACTAGCGGGAGCGAACACCGGGGAGCTGTTTTTT.

This chain joins TRBV20-1 and TRBJ2-3; 9 nucleotides agree with TRBD2. Losses at the gene ends were 3 bases for V and 0 bases for J; bases not matched to a gene: 4. The CDR3 consists of 15 residues. The germline CDR1 and CDR2 sequences are DFQATT and SNEGSKA (reference sequence). The CDR3 loop is CSASSLAGSTDTQYF. The DNA of the CDR3 is TGCAGTGCTAGTTCACTAGCGGGTAGCACAGATACGCAGTATTTT.

The chain links TRBV7-2 to TRBJ2-2, with D unclear. The ends were cut back, 3 bases at V and 5 bases at J, with 10 bases in the middle. The CDR3 runs to 14 residues. Germline V CDR1 and CDR2: SGHTA, FQGNSA. The CDR3 protein is CASSFWLLTGELFF. The DNA of the CDR3 is TGTGCCAGCAGCTTTTGGCTGTTAACCGGGGAGCTGTTTTTT.

The chain uses TRBV7-9 and TRBJ2-1; perhaps TRBD1 as D (6 bases). Trimming removed 1 base at V and 0 bases at J, with 13 bases between. Germline CDR1 SEHNR, CDR2 FQNEAQ (reference sequence). CDR3 length: 17 residues. In nucleotides, the CDR3 is TGTGCCAGCAGCTTAGGCAGGGACACCCGCTCCTACAATGAGCAGTTCTTC. It is translated as CASSLGRDTRSYNEQFF. The full variable domain, completed using reference TRBV7-9 and TRBJ2-1, is DTGVSQNPRHKITKRGQNVTFRCDPISEHNRLYWYRQTLGQGPEFLTYFQNEAQLEKSRLLSDRFSAERPKGSFSTLEIQRTEQGDSAMYLCASSLGRDTRSYNEQFFGPGTRLTVL.

This clone was seen once. The rearrangement links TRBV2 to TRBJ1-2, with unresolved D. Trimming pared 6 bases from V and 4 bases from J, leaving 12 bases between. The CDR3 length is 13 residues. Germline V gene data show CDR1 as SNHLY and CDR2 as FYNNEI. The CDR3 spells CASSRTDGYGYTF. The CDR3 DNA is TGTGCCAGCAGCCGCACTGATGGCTATGGCTACACCTTC.

The rearrangement joins TRBV10-3 to TRBJ1-5; 7 bases map to TRBD1. The J segment lost 3 bases and the V segment lost 5 bases, leaving 4 bases of the junction unmatched. Germline CDR1 reads ENHRY; CDR2 reads SYGVKD. The CDR3 consists of 14 residues. CDR3 loop: CAISHRGYNQPQHF. The CDR3 nucleotides read TGTGCCATCAGTCACAGGGGATACAATCAGCCCCAGCATTTT.

The genes are TRBV18 and TRBJ1-2; D call uncertain. The CDR3 length is 13 residues. V was trimmed by 0 bases and J by 5 bases, leaving 7 bases between them. The germline V gene has CDR1 KGHSH and CDR2 LQKENI. CDR3 region: CASSPPGVYGYTF. CDR3 nucleotide sequence: TGTGCCAGCTCACCACCCGGGGTTTATGGCTACACCTTC.

A few counts support this clone. This rearrangement joins TRBV5-5 to TRBJ1-2; 7 nucleotides match TRBD1. V shed 2 bases, J shed 7 bases, and the junction held 8 bases outside the gene matches. Per the germline V gene, CDR1 is SGHKS and CDR2 is YYEKEE (reference sequence). This CDR3 has 14 residues. CDR3 DNA sequence: TGTGCCAGCAGCTTCCGGGACAGTAGCTTTGGCTACACCTTC. Translating it yields CASSFRDSSFGYTF.

The chain recombines TRBV5-6 with TRBJ1-4; 7 bases agree with TRBD1. CDR3 size: 13 residues. Germline V gene sequence: CDR1 SGHDT, CDR2 YYEEEE. The junction had 3 bases not matched to a gene; V was cut back by 4 bases and J by 6 bases. This CDR3 reads CASSTTGYEKLFF. The CDR3 region has the DNA TGTGCCAGCAGCACGACAGGGTATGAAAAACTGTTTTTT.

The chain links TRBV5-1 to TRBJ2-1; D is perhaps TRBD2 (6 bases). Germline V gives CDR1 SGHRS, CDR2 YFSETQ. The CDR3 consists of 15 residues. The V end was cut by 3 bases, the J end by 3 bases, with 13 bases between. Here the CDR3 DNA reads TGCGCCAGCAGCTCTTTGGGCGGGAACTACAATGAGCAGTTCTTC. This codes for CASSSLGGNYNEQFF.

The chain couples TRBV2 to TRBJ2-2; TRBD2 matches at 9 bases. CDR3 length: 16 residues. Per the germline V gene, CDR1 is SNHLY and CDR2 is FYNNEI. Trimming took 8 bases from V and 4 from J; bases not matched to a gene: 11. CDR3 DNA sequence: TGTGCCAGCGACGAATTTAGCGGGAGTGGCACCGGGGAGCTGTTTTTT. Its translation: CASDEFSGSGTGELFF.

The rearrangement joins TRBV4-2 to TRBJ1-1; TRBD1 might be the D (6 bases). The CDR3 is made up of 16 amino acids. Looked up from germline, CDR1 is LGHNA and CDR2 is YNFKEQ. V was clipped by 1 base and J by 4 bases, with 16 bases between them. The CDR3 region is CASSQAGAGFSTEAFF. DNA of the CDR3: TGTGCCAGCAGCCAAGCAGGGGCCGGCTTTAGCACTGAAGCTTTCTTT.

This clone was counted a single time. DNA for the CDR3: TGTGCCAGCAGCTTAAACAGGGGTACCTACAATGAGCAGTTCTTC. It translates to CASSLNRGTYNEQFF. The chain is built from TRBV11-2 and TRBJ2-1; 7 bases are a match to TRBD1. In germline, CDR1 is SGHAT, CDR2 FQNNGV. CDR3 length: 15 residues. The V and J ends lost 2 bases and 2 bases, in that order; junction bases with no gene match: 3.